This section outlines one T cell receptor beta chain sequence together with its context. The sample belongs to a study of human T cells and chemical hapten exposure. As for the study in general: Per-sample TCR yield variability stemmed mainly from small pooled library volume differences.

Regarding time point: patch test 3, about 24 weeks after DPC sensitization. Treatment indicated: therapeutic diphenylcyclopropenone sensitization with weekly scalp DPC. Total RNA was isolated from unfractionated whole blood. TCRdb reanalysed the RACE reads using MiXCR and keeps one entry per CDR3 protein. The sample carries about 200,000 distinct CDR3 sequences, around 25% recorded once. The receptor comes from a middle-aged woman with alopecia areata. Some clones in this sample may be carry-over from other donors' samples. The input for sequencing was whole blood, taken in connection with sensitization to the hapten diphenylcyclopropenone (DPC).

The CDR3 loop reads CASSLLGLNTDTQYF. CDR3 sequence (DNA): TGTGCCAGCAGCTTATTAGGTCTAAACACAGATACGCAGTATTTT. V and J are TRBV7-2 and TRBJ2-3; no clear D. The CDR3 runs 15 residues. V dropped 2 bases and J dropped 2 bases, with 11 bases sitting between them. Germline CDR1 is SGHTA and CDR2 is FQGNSA. The full variable domain, in which reference TRBV7-2 and TRBJ2-3 provide the parts outside the CDR3, is GAGVSQSPSNKVTEKGKDVELRCDPISGHTALYWYRQSLGQGLEFLIYFQGNSAPDKSGLPSDRFSAERTGGSVSTLTIQRTQQEDSAVYLCASSLLGLNTDTQYFGPGTRLTVL.